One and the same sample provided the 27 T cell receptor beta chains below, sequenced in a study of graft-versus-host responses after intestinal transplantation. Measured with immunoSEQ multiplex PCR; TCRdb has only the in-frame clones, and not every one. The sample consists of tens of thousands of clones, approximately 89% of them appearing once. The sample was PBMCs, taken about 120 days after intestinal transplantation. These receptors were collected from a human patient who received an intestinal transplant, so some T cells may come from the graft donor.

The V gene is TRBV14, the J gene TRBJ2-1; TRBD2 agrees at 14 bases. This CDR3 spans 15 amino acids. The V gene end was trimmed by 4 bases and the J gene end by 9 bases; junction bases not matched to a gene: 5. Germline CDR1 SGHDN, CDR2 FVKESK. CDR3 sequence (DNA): TGTGCCAGCAGCCCTGGACTAGCGGGAGGTACTGAGCAGTTCTTC. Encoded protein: CASSPGLAGGTEQFF.

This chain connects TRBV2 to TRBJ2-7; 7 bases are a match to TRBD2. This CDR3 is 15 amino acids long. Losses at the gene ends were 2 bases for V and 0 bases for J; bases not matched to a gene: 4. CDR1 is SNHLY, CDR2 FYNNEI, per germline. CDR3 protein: CASSESGGGSYEQYF. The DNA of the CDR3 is TGTGCCAGCAGTGAATCGGGCGGGGGCTCCTACGAGCAGTACTTC.

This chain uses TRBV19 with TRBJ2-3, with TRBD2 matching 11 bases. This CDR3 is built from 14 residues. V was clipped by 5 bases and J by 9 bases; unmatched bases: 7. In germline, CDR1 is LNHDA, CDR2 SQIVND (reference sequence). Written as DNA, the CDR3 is TGTGCCAGTAGTTCCCGGCTAGCGGGAGGCACGCAGTATTTT. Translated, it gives CASSSRLAGGTQYF.

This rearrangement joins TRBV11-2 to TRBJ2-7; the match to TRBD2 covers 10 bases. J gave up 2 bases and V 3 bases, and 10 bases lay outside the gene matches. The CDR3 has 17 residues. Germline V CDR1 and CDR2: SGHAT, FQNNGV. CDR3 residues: CASSFWAKSGRAYEQYF. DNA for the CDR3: TGTGCCAGCAGCTTCTGGGCGAAGAGCGGGAGGGCCTACGAGCAGTACTTC.

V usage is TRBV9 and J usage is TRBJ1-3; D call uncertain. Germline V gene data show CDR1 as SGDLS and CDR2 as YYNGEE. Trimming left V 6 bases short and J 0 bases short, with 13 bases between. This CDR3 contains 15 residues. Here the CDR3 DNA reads TGTGCCAGCACCGGACCCGAGAGCTCTGGAAACACCATATATTTT. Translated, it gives CASTGPESSGNTIYF.

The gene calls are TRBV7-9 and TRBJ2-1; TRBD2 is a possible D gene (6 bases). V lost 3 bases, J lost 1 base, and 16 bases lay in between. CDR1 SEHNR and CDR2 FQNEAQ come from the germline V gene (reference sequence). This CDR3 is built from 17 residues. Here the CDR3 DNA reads TGTGCCAGCAGCTTTTCGGTGACTAGAGAATCCTACAATGAGCAGTTCTTC. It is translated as CASSFSVTRESYNEQFF.

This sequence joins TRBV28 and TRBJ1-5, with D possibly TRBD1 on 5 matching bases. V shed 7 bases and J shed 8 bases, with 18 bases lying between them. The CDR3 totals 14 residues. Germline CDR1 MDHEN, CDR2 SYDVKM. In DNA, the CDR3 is TGTGCCAGCAATATGGACACCCCGAGGGAGCCCCAGCATTTT. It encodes CASNMDTPREPQHF.

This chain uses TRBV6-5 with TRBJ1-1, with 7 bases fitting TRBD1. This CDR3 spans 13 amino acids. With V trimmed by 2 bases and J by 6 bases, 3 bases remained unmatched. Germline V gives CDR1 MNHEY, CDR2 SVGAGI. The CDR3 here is CASSYRTGSEAFF. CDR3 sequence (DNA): TGTGCCAGCAGTTACCGGACAGGCTCTGAAGCTTTCTTT.

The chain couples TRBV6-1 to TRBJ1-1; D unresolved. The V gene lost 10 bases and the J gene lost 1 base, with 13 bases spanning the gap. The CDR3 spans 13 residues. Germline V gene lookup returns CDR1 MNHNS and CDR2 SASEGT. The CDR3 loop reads CAIVRLQNTEAFF. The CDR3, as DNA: TGTGCCATCGTCAGACTTCAGAACACTGAAGCTTTCTTT.

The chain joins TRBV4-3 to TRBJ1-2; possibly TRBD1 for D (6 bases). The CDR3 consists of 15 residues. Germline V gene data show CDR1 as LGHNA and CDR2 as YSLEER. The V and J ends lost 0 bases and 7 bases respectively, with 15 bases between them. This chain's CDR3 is CASSQDGGLQRGYTF. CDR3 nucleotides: TGCGCCAGCAGCCAAGACGGGGGGCTACAGCGTGGCTACACCTTC.

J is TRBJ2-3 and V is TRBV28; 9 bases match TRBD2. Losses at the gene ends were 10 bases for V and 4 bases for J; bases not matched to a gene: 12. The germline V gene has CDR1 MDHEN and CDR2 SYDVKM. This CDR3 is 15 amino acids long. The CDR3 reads CATVGLATGSDTQYF. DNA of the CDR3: TGTGCCACCGTAGGACTAGCGACGGGATCAGATACGCAGTATTTT.

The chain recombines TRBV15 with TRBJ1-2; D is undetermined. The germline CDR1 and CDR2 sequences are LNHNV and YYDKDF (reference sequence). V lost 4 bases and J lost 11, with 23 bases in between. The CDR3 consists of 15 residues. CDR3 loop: CATSIPREDPGSYTF. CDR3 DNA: TGTGCCACCAGCATCCCCCGGGAGGACCCCGGATCTTACACCTTC. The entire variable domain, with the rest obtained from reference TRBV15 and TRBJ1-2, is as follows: DAMVIQNPRYQVTQFGKPVTLSCSQTLNHNVMYWYQQKSSQAPKLLFHYYDKDFNNEADTPDNFQSRRPNTSFCFLDIRSPGLGDTAMYLCATSIPREDPGSYTFGSGTRLTVV.

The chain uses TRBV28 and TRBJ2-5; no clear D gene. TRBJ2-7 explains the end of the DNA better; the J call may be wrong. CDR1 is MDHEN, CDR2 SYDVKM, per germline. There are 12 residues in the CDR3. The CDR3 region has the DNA TGTGCCAGCGGTTCAGATACCTACGAGCAGTACTTC. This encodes CASGSDTYEQYF.

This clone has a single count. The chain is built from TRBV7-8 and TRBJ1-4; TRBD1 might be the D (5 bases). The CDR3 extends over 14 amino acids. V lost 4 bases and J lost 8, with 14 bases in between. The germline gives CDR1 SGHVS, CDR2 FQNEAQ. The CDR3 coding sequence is TGTGCCAGCAGCTCCTTCCAGGGCGGCGAAAAACTGTTTTTT. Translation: CASSSFQGGEKLFF. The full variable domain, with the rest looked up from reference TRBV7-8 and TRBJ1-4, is GAGVSQSPRYKVAKRGQDVALRCDPISGHVSLFWYQQALGQGPEFLTYFQNEAQLDKSGLPSDRFFAERPEGSVSTLKIQRTQQEDSAVYLCASSSFQGGEKLFFGSGTQLSVL.

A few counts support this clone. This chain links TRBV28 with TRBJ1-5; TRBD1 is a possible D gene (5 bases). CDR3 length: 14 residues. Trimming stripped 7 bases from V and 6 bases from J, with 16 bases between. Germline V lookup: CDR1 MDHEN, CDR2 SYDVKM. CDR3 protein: CASKTPGEVQPQHF. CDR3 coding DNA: TGTGCCAGCAAGACCCCGGGGGAGGTTCAGCCCCAGCATTTT.

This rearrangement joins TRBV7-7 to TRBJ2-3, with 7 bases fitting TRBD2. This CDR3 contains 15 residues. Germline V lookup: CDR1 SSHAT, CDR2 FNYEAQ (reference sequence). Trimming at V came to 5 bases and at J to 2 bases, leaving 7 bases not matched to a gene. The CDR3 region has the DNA TGTGCCAGCAGCCCCCGACTAGCTAACACAGATACGCAGTATTTT. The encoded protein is CASSPRLANTDTQYF. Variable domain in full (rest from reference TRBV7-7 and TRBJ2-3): GAGVSQSPRYKVTKRGQDVTLRCDPISSHATLYWYQQALGQGPEFLTYFNYEAQPDKSGLPSDRFSAERPEGSISTLTIQRTEQRDSAMYRCASSPRLANTDTQYFGPGTRLTVL.

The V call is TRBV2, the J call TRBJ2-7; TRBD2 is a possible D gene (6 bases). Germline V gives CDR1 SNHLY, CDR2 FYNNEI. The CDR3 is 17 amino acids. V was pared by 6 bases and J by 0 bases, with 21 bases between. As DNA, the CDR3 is TGTGCCAGCAGCCCACGCCCCCGGGACTCCAGCTCCTACGAGCAGTACTTC. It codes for CASSPRPRDSSSYEQYF.

The CDR3 protein is CASSSGQGNTEAFF. The DNA of the CDR3 is TGTGCCAGCAGTTCCGGACAGGGGAACACTGAAGCTTTCTTT. The chain employs TRBV27 and TRBJ1-1; the match to TRBD1 covers 8 bases. Germline V CDR1 and CDR2: MNHEY, SMNVEV (reference sequence). The CDR3 contains 14 residues. The junction had 2 bases not matched to a gene; V was cut back by 4 bases and J by 1 base.

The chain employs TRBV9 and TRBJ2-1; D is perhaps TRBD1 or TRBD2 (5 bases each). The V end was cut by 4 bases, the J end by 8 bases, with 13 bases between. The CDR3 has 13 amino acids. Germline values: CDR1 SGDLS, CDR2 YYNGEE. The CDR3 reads CASSTWDEDEQFF. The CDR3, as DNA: TGTGCCAGCAGCACCTGGGACGAGGATGAGCAGTTCTTC.

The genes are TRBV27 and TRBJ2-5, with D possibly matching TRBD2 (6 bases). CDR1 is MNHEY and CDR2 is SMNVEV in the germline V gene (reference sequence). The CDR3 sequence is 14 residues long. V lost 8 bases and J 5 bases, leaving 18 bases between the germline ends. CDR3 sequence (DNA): TGTGCCAGCCGCCGCGCTATTAGCGGCGAGACCCAGTACTTC. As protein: CASRRAISGETQYF.

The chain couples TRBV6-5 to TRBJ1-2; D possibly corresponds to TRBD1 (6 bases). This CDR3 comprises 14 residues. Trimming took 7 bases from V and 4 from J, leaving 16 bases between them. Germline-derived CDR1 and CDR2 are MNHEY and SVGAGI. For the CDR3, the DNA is TGTGCCAGCAACAGGGAGGGCGCTTCCTATGGCTACACCTTC. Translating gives CASNREGASYGYTF.

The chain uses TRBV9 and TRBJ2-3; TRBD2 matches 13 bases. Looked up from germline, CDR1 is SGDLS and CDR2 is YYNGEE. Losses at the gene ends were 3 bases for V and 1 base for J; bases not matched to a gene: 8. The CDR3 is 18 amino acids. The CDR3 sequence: CASSELAGGLGGTDTQYF. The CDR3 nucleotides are TGTGCCAGCAGCGAACTAGCGGGAGGGCTCGGCGGCACAGATACGCAGTATTTT. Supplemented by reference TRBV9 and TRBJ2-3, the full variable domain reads DSGVTQTPKHLITATGQRVTLRCSPRSGDLSVYWYQQSLDQGLQFLIQYYNGEERAKGNILERFSAQQFPDLHSELNLSSLELGDSALYFCASSELAGGLGGTDTQYFGPGTRLTVL.

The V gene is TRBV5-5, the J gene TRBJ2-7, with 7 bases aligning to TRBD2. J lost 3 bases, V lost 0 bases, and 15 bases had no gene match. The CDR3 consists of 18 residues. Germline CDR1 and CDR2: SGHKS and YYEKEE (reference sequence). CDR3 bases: TGTGCCAGCAGCTTGGTTTGGCTAGCGGATGCCCCCCTCTACGAGCAGTACTTC. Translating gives CASSLVWLADAPLYEQYF.

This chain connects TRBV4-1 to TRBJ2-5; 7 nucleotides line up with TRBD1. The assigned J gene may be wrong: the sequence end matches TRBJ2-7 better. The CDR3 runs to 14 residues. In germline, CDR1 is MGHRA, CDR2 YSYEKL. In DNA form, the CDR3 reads TGCGCCAGCAGCCAAGAGGGACAGACCTACGAGCAGTACTTC. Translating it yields CASSQEGQTYEQYF.

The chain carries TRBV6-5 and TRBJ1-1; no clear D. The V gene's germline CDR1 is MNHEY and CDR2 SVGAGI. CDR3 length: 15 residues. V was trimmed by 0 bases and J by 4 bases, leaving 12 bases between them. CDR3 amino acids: CASSYSNGVSTEAFF. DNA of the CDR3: TGTGCCAGCAGTTACTCGAACGGGGTGAGCACTGAAGCTTTCTTT.

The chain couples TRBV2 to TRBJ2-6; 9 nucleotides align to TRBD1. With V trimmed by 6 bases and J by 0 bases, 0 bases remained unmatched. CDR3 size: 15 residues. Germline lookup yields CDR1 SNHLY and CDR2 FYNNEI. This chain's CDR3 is CASRTGGSGANVLTF. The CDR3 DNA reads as TGTGCCAGCAGGACAGGGGGCTCTGGGGCCAACGTCCTGACTTTC.

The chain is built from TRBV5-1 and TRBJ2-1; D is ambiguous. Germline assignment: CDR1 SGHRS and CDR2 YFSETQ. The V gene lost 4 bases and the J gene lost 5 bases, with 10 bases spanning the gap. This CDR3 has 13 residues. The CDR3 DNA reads TGCGCCAGCAGCCCGGACCGTAACAATGAGCAGTTCTTC. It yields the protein CASSPDRNNEQFF.